Listed below are T cell receptor beta chains from one sample, sequenced in a study of blood T cell repertoires in COVID-19. TCRdb's table, derived via immunoSEQ multiplex PCR, lists solely in-frame clones and lacks some. The sample carries about 260,000 clones, 88% recorded once. The specimen sequenced was PBMCs or T cells enriched from blood (not recorded which). The receptors shown here come from a middle-aged woman with acute COVID-19. The CDR3 runs from the conserved cysteine through the conserved F or W. The D gene is left open where the match is weak. Size tells how often a clone was seen (once, few, many) or the class of an expanded clone, and some rows leave it out.

v_gene	j_gene	abundance	d_gene	CDR3nt	CDR3aa
TRBV5-8	TRBJ1-4	-	TRBD1	TGTGCCAGCAGCGCAGGACAGGGTTGGGAAAAACTGTTTTTT	CASSAGQGWEKLFF
TRBV19	TRBJ1-6	many	TRBD1	TGTGCCAGTTCCAGGACAGGGGGAGATTCACCCCTCCACTTT	CASSRTGGDSPLHF
TRBV27	TRBJ2-3	-	-	TGTGCCAGCCAAGTTGGCAAGAACTACAACCAAGATACGCAGTATTTT	CASQVGKNYNQDTQYF
TRBV12-3/TRBV12-4	TRBJ1-1	-	TRBD1	TGTGCCAGCACAGCGGACAGGGCTGAAGCTTTCTTT	CASTADRAEAFF
TRBV18	TRBJ2-5	-	-	TGTGCCAGCTCCTCGTCCAGGGGCTCTGGAGGAGAGACCCAGTACTTC	CASSSSRGSGGETQYF
TRBV28	TRBJ2-7	-	-	TGTGCCAGCAGCTCCGGGCGGGGTGACTACGAGCAGTACTTC	CASSSGRGDYEQYF
TRBV11-2	TRBJ2-7	-	TRBD2	TGTGCCAGCAGCTTAGGCCGGACTAGCGGGAGTGTTTACGAGCAGTACTTC	CASSLGRTSGSVYEQYF
TRBV28	TRBJ1-2	once	-	TGTGCCAGCAGTGGCGCCCCAGGGGCCGGTTGGGGCTACACCTTC	CASSGAPGAGWGYTF
TRBV6-5	TRBJ1-1	-	-	TGTGCCAGCAGTTACTCGCCCCTAGCCGTCACGGCTTTCTTT	CASSYSPLAVTAFF
TRBV19	TRBJ1-5	-	-	TGTGCCACCCACCCGGGGATGGACGCGGGCAATCAGCCCCAGCATTTT	CATHPGMDAGNQPQHF
TRBV30	TRBJ1-2	-	TRBD1	TGTGCCTGTGACAGGGGGAGTAACTATGGCTACACCTTC	CACDRGSNYGYTF
TRBV10-2	TRBJ2-5	-	TRBD2	TGCGCCAGCAAAGCGGGAGGGCCGATACAAGAGACCCAGTACTTC	CASKAGGPIQETQYF
TRBV11-2	TRBJ1-4	-	-	TGTGCCAGCAGCTTACTCCGGACAGACGAAAAACTGTTTTTT	CASSLLRTDEKLFF
TRBV5-6	TRBJ2-3	once	TRBD1	TGTGCCAGCAGCTCAGGGGGTTGGGAGTCGGGCACAGATACGCAGTATTTT	CASSSGGWESGTDTQYF